The 22 T cell receptor beta chains below all came from one sample that was sequenced in a study of T cell responses to AZD1222 COVID-19 vaccine. Profiled with immunoSEQ multiplex PCR; TCRdb holds only in-frame clones, not every one. Counted here are around 88,000 clones, over 85% occurring once; the ten biggest clones make up about 2.6%. The material sequenced was peripheral blood, taken on day 0 of MenACWY control vaccination. The receptor set was obtained from an adult in good health.

The chain joins TRBV14 to TRBJ1-4, with 10 bases lining up with TRBD1. Trimming cost V 3 bases and J 8 bases; bases outside gene matches: 6. This CDR3 is built from 15 residues. From germline, CDR1 is SGHDN and CDR2 FVKESK. The CDR3 coding sequence is TGTGCCAGCAGCCAGCGGGGACAGGGGATCGAAAAACTGTTTTTT. Encoded protein: CASSQRGQGIEKLFF.

The gene calls are TRBV4-3 and TRBJ2-2; 8 nucleotides agree with TRBD2. Losses at the gene ends were 0 bases for V and 3 bases for J; bases not matched to a gene: 9. This CDR3 has 18 amino acids. Per the germline V gene, CDR1 is LGHNA and CDR2 is YSLEER. CDR3 in amino acids: CASSQDVRGGTYTGELFF. The CDR3 region has the DNA TGCGCCAGCAGCCAAGATGTTCGGGGGGGGACGTACACCGGGGAGCTGTTTTTT.

The chain combines TRBV3-1 (or the pseudogene TRBV3-2) with TRBJ2-3; D tentatively fits TRBD1 or TRBD2 (5 bases each). CDR1 is LGHDT, CDR2 YNNKEL, per germline (reference sequence). V was cut by 1 base and J by 3 bases, with 14 bases left in between. The CDR3 is 16 residues long. The CDR3, as DNA: TGTGCCAGCAGCCAAGGAGCAGGGAGAGGGACAGATACGCAGTATTTT. Its protein is CASSQGAGRGTDTQYF.

This sequence joins TRBV5-8 and TRBJ1-5, with 7 bases identical to TRBD1. Germline CDR1 and CDR2: SGHTS and YDEGEE. The J segment lost 4 bases and the V segment lost 4 bases, leaving 8 bases of the junction unmatched. CDR3 size: 15 residues. The CDR3 DNA is TGTGCCAGCAGCCCCGGGACAGTAACGAATCAGCCCCAGCATTTT. Translated, it gives CASSPGTVTNQPQHF.

The chain recombines TRBV30 with TRBJ1-3; D gene unclear. The CDR3 contains 12 residues. Trimming shortened V by 3 bases and J by 7 bases, and 10 bases separated the two germline ends. Per the germline V gene, CDR1 is GTSNPN and CDR2 is SVGIG (reference sequence). The CDR3 protein is CAWSPPGNTIYF. CDR3 nucleotides: TGTGCCTGGAGCCCCCCGGGCAACACCATATATTTT.

The rearrangement uses TRBV6-6 and TRBJ1-4, with D perhaps TRBD1 (5 bases). This CDR3 region has 14 residues. With 4 bases removed from V and 5 bases from J, the gap between germline ends came to 11 bases. CDR1 is MNHNY and CDR2 is SVGAGI in the germline V gene (reference sequence). This CDR3 is CASSLSGTNEKLFF. DNA for the CDR3: TGTGCCAGCAGTTTATCAGGGACGAATGAAAAACTGTTTTTT.

The rearrangement joins TRBV11-3 to TRBJ2-3, with 7 bases fitting TRBD2. This CDR3 is built from 15 residues. CDR1 and CDR2 from the germline V gene are SGHNT and YENEEA. V shed 2 bases, J shed 1 base, and the junction held 3 bases outside the gene matches. CDR3: CASSLMGGGTDTQYF. CDR3 nucleotide sequence: TGTGCCAGCAGCTTAATGGGGGGGGGCACAGATACGCAGTATTTT.

The CDR3 loop reads CASSPGTDNQPQHF. CDR3 in DNA: TGTGCCAGCTCACCGGGGACAGATAATCAGCCCCAGCATTTT. The chain recombines TRBV18 with TRBJ1-5; 7 bases fit TRBD1. This CDR3 has 14 amino acids. Losses at the gene ends were 3 bases for V and 4 bases for J; bases not matched to a gene: 3. Germline V gives CDR1 KGHSH, CDR2 LQKENI.

The chain couples TRBV27 to TRBJ2-2; the D gene could be TRBD1 or TRBD2 (5 bases each). The germline CDR1 and CDR2 sequences are MNHEY and SMNVEV (reference sequence). The CDR3 length is 17 residues. Trimming shortened V by 5 bases and J by 7 bases, and 23 bases separated the two germline ends. CDR3 sequence reads: CASSPRDPHGPVGELFF. The CDR3, as DNA: TGTGCCAGCAGTCCCCGGGACCCCCATGGACCGGTCGGGGAGCTGTTTTTT.

The V gene is TRBV12-3 or TRBV12-4, the J gene TRBJ1-2; no firm D call. The CDR3 is made up of 11 amino acids. The V end was cut by 3 bases, the J end by 13 bases, with 12 bases between. As DNA, the CDR3 is TGTGCCAGCAGTTTGGGCAAATTAAGCACCTTC. Its translation: CASSLGKLSTF.

The CDR3 here is CASSEISGLEFNEQFF. DNA for the CDR3: TGTGCCAGCAGTGAAATTTCAGGGCTCGAGTTTAATGAGCAGTTCTTC. The chain employs TRBV6-1 and TRBJ2-1, with D possibly matching TRBD1 (5 bases). V dropped 2 bases and J dropped 7 bases, with 18 bases sitting between them. The CDR3 consists of 16 residues. Per germline, CDR1 MNHNS and CDR2 SASEGT.

The chain carries TRBV20-1 and TRBJ2-3; unclear D gene. Germline assignment: CDR1 DFQATT and CDR2 SNEGSKA (reference sequence). Trimming shortened V by 0 bases and J by 5 bases, and 3 bases separated the two germline ends. The CDR3 is 11 residues long. The CDR3 sequence: CSARDRDTQYF. The CDR3 DNA reads as TGCAGTGCTAGAGACAGAGATACGCAGTATTTT.

The rearrangement links TRBV28 to TRBJ2-1, with 8 bases aligning to TRBD2. From germline, CDR1 is MDHEN and CDR2 SYDVKM. The CDR3 sequence is 15 residues long. The J segment lost 8 bases and the V segment lost 5 bases, leaving 11 bases of the junction unmatched. CDR3 nucleotide sequence: TGTGCCAGCAGTCCCGGGGGGGGCCTGTACTATGAGCAGTTCTTC. It codes for CASSPGGGLYYEQFF.

The V gene is TRBV4-2, the J gene TRBJ1-6; TRBD1 is a possible D gene (5 bases). This CDR3 spans 14 amino acids. Trimming took 1 base from V and 14 from J, leaving 15 bases between them. Germline CDR1 is LGHNA and CDR2 is YNFKEQ. The CDR3 reads CASSQVEGAPTLHF. DNA for the CDR3: TGTGCCAGCAGCCAAGTGGAAGGGGCCCCAACCCTCCACTTT.

This sequence joins TRBV4-3 and TRBJ2-3; 10 bases align to TRBD2. The J segment lost 6 bases and the V segment lost 0 bases, leaving 3 bases of the junction unmatched. Germline lookup yields CDR1 LGHNA and CDR2 YSLEER. This CDR3 has 15 residues. The CDR3 bases are TGCGCCAGCAGCCAAGACCCTAGCGGGGGTGATACGCAGTATTTT. Translated: CASSQDPSGGDTQYF.

This chain uses TRBV7-6 with TRBJ2-2; the D is unclear. The CDR3 length is 14 residues. CDR1 is SGHVS and CDR2 is FNYEAQ in the germline V gene. Trimming left V 1 base short and J 7 bases short, with 10 bases between. Written as DNA, the CDR3 is TGTGCCAGCAGCTTAGAGCCGGGCGGCGGGGAGCTGTTTTTT. Protein product: CASSLEPGGGELFF.

V is TRBV11-2 and J is TRBJ1-2; TRBD1 might be the D (6 bases). The ends were cut back, 3 bases at V and 4 bases at J, with 9 bases in the middle. CDR1 SGHAT and CDR2 FQNNGV come from the germline V gene. This CDR3 is 13 amino acids long. In nucleotides, the CDR3 is TGTGCCAGCAGCTTGGGCAGGGGCTATGGCTACACCTTC. Translating it yields CASSLGRGYGYTF.

The chain recombines TRBV28 with TRBJ1-3; D not certain. The CDR3 consists of 14 residues. Trimming removed 4 bases at V and 0 bases at J, with 7 bases between. Germline CDR1 and CDR2: MDHEN and SYDVKM. As DNA, the CDR3 is TGTGCCAGCAGTTCGGACCTCTCTGGAAACACCATATATTTT. It encodes CASSSDLSGNTIYF.

V is TRBV7-3 and J is TRBJ2-7; TRBD1 is a possible D gene (5 bases). With 2 bases removed from V and 0 bases from J, the gap between germline ends came to 11 bases. CDR3 size: 15 residues. CDR1 is SGHTA, CDR2 FQGTGA, per germline. The CDR3 bases are TGTGCCAGCAGCTTATACCTGGGGCCCTCCTACGAGCAGTACTTC. This sequence encodes CASSLYLGPSYEQYF.

This sequence joins TRBV6-2 or TRBV6-3 and TRBJ1-1, with D maybe TRBD1 (5 bases). The CDR3 is made up of 11 amino acids. V lost 2 bases, J lost 10 bases, and 8 bases lay in between. Germline lookup yields CDR1 MNHEY and CDR2 SVGEGT. CDR3 in DNA: TGTGCCAGCAGTTACCCAGGGAGAGCTTTCTTT. Translating it yields CASSYPGRAFF.

This clone was seen once. V gene TRBV7-9 combines with J gene TRBJ1-1; 7 positions agree with TRBD1. This CDR3 region has 16 residues. CDR1 SEHNR and CDR2 FQNEAQ come from the germline V gene (reference sequence). Unmatched junction bases numbered 12, after V lost 2 bases and J lost 6 bases. CDR3 loop: CASSLIPTGEVAEAFF. In nucleotides, the CDR3 is TGTGCCAGCAGCTTAATTCCCACAGGGGAGGTCGCTGAAGCTTTCTTT. The full variable domain, rest sourced from reference TRBV7-9 and TRBJ1-1, is DTGVSQNPRHKITKRGQNVTFRCDPISEHNRLYWYRQTLGQGPEFLTYFQNEAQLEKSRLLSDRFSAERPKGSFSTLEIQRTEQGDSAMYLCASSLIPTGEVAEAFFGQGTRLTVV.

This chain uses TRBV20-1 with TRBJ1-2, with a possible D match to TRBD1 (6 bases). In germline, CDR1 is DFQATT, CDR2 SNEGSKA (reference sequence). Trimming cost V 7 bases and J 5 bases, with 11 bases left between them. The CDR3 is 11 residues long. The CDR3 DNA reads as TGCAGTGGTGGGACACCTTATGGCTACACCTTC. It specifies CSGGTPYGYTF.